The clone carrying this TCR beta chain appeared a single time. This CDR3 has 15 amino acids. CDR1 and CDR2 from the germline V gene are MNHNY and SVGAGI (reference sequence). The V and J ends lost 8 bases and 2 bases, in that order; junction bases with no gene match: 3. The source of the sample is a study of technical replicates of blood from a few donors. Assay: immunoSEQ multiplex PCR; the TCRdb copy retains only in-frame clones and omits some. The table has around 70,000 clones, about 97% seen once. The clonotype was recovered from a human donor in good health. The chain carries TRBV6-6 and TRBJ2-6; 10 bases align to TRBD1. What was sequenced was T cells isolated from PBMCs. CDR3 loop: CASSGTGAGANVLTF. CDR3 bases: TGTGCCAGCTCAGGGACAGGGGCTGGGGCCAACGTCCTGACTTTC.